A selection of T cell receptor beta chains follows, all from one sample in a study of cytomegalovirus exposure and HLA in healthy donors. Generated by immunoSEQ multiplex PCR, the TCRdb table keeps only in-frame clones and is missing some. The sample records about 140,000 clones, roughly 80% being singletons. Sequencing input: PBMCs. The receptors here all came from a male donor in good health and CMV-seronegative. The CDR3 runs from the conserved cysteine through the conserved F or W. Each record gives: clone size, V gene, D gene, CDR3 length, J gene, CDR3 DNA, CDR3 protein. D genes are given only for firm matches. The listing skips clone size in some rows; elsewhere it reads once, few, many or a size class.

>-|TRBV18|-|12|TRBJ2-5
TGTGCCAGCTCACCCCTCGGAGAGACCCAGTACTTC
CASSPLGETQYF
>-|TRBV6-5|-|13|TRBJ1-1
TGTGCCAGCACCGGCCCTACGGGGACTGAAGCTTTCTTT
CASTGPTGTEAFF
>-|TRBV25-1|TRBD1|14|TRBJ1-6
TGTGCCAGCAGGGTCCCGGGACAGGGGGCACCCCTCCACTTT
CASRVPGQGAPLHF
>once|TRBV5-1|TRBD1|13|TRBJ1-1
TGCGCCAGCAGCTGGGACAGCAACACTGAAGCTTTCTTT
CASSWDSNTEAFF
>once|TRBV4-1|-|14|TRBJ2-2
TGCGCCAGCAGCCAAGATATCGGGTCCGGGGAGCTGTTTTTT
CASSQDIGSGELFF
>-|TRBV6-6|-|11|TRBJ2-1
TGTGCCAGCAGTTTCGGGAATGAGCAGTTCTTC
CASSFGNEQFF
>-|TRBV29-1|TRBD1|15|TRBJ2-7
TGCAGCGCCGGGGGCGCGACAGGGGGCCGTGACGAGCAGTACTTC
CSAGGATGGRDEQYF
>-|TRBV9|-|13|TRBJ1-2
TGTGCCAGCAGCTGGCGGGTGGACTATGGCTACACCTTC
CASSWRVDYGYTF
>-|TRBV6-5|TRBD1|15|TRBJ2-3
TGTGCCAGCAGTTACTCAGGGGGCCGGGCAGATACGCAGTATTTT
CASSYSGGRADTQYF
>-|TRBV10-3|TRBD1|13|TRBJ1-3
TGTGCCATCAGTGGTCAGGGGGCGAACACCATATATTTT
CAISGQGANTIYF
>few|TRBV5-1|-|17|TRBJ1-2
TGCGCCAGCAGCTACAAACTAGGGGGGGCAGGGACCGGCGGCTACACCTTC
CASSYKLGGAGTGGYTF
>-|TRBV7-2|-|17|TRBJ1-6
TGTGCCAGCAGCTTTACTGGGGGCGCGTCCTATAATTCACCCCTCCACTTT
CASSFTGGASYNSPLHF
>-|TRBV18|TRBD1|16|TRBJ2-7
TGTGCCAGCTCATCGCCGGACAGGGGAATTGGCTACGAGCAGTACTTC
CASSSPDRGIGYEQYF
>-|TRBV18|-|14|TRBJ2-1
TGTGCCAGCTCACCATATCCCCTAGACAATGAGCAGTTCTTC
CASSPYPLDNEQFF
>-|TRBV9|-|18|TRBJ2-7
TGTGCCAGCAGCGTAGAAGCCCCCCGGATCGGAGTCGACTACGAGCAGTACTTC
CASSVEAPRIGVDYEQYF
>-|TRBV11-2|TRBD1|15|TRBJ2-7
TGTGCCAGCAGCTACCGGGACAGGAGAGACTACGAGCAGTACTTC
CASSYRDRRDYEQYF
>few|TRBV11-1|TRBD1|18|TRBJ2-6
TGTGCCAGCCTCGTTGGGGACAGGGGGCGCCCTGGGGCCAACGTCCTGACTTTC
CASLVGDRGRPGANVLTF
>-|TRBV6-1|TRBD1|16|TRBJ1-1
TGTGCCAGCAGTGAAACGTCTGGGACAGGCGGGACTGAAGCTTTCTTT
CASSETSGTGGTEAFF
>-|TRBV14|-|15|TRBJ1-1
TGTGCCAGCAGCCGAGAACACAGACCAAACACTGAAGCTTTCTTT
CASSREHRPNTEAFF
>-|TRBV7-2|-|14|TRBJ1-1
TGTGCCAGCGGCCCTCGGGGGGATGCGACTGAAGCTTTCTTT
CASGPRGDATEAFF
>-|TRBV30|-|13|TRBJ1-5
TGTGCCTGGAGTTTGGGGGCCCATCAGCCCCAGCATTTT
CAWSLGAHQPQHF
>-|TRBV7-8|TRBD2|14|TRBJ2-7
TGTGCCAGCGGAGTGAGGACTAGGCCCTACGAGCAGTACTTC
CASGVRTRPYEQYF
>once|TRBV5-4|TRBD2|15|TRBJ2-1
TGTGCCAGCAGCGGAGGACTAGCGATCGACAATGAGCAGTTCTTC
CASSGGLAIDNEQFF
>-|TRBV28|-|14|TRBJ2-7
TGTGCCAGCAGTTTACACGGAGGATCTTCCGAGCAGTACTTC
CASSLHGGSSEQYF
>-|TRBV11-2|-|13|TRBJ2-4
TGTGCCAGCCGACAGACAGCTGGGGACATTCAGTACTTC
CASRQTAGDIQYF
>once|TRBV29-1|-|12|TRBJ2-2
TGCAGCGTCAATCGGGTCACCGGGGAGCTGTTTTTT
CSVNRVTGELFF
>-|TRBV6-5|-|15|TRBJ1-6
TGTGCCAGCAGCCCGACTGTAACGTCCGGTTCACCCCTCCACTTT
CASSPTVTSGSPLHF
>-|TRBV4-3|-|17|TRBJ2-6
TGCGCCAGCAGCCAAGTCACTAGGGCCTCTGGGGCCAACGTCCTGACTTTC
CASSQVTRASGANVLTF
>-|TRBV2|-|13|TRBJ1-1
TGTGCCAGCCCAGGGGATCGGGTCACTGAAGCTTTCTTT
CASPGDRVTEAFF
>-|TRBV10-3|-|12|TRBJ1-2
TGTGCCATCAGTGATCGGGGGTATGGCTACACCTTC
CAISDRGYGYTF
>-|TRBV30|TRBD1|22|TRBJ1-1
TGTGCCTGGATCCGGGTTGGCCATGGACAGGGGGCGAGAGGCGTCCGGAACACTGAAGCTTTCTTT
CAWIRVGHGQGARGVRNTEAFF
>-|TRBV27|-|12|TRBJ1-5
TGTGCCAGCAGTTTCTTACGGGGGCCCCAGCATTTT
CASSFLRGPQHF
>-|TRBV7-2|TRBD1|13|TRBJ2-6
TGTGCCAGTGGGACAGCTGGGGCCAACGTCCTGACTTTC
CASGTAGANVLTF
>-|TRBV6-5|-|13|TRBJ1-6
TGTGCCAGCAGCCGGGAATCCAATTCACCCCTCCACTTT
CASSRESNSPLHF
>-|TRBV5-1|-|12|TRBJ1-2
TGCGCCAGCAGCCCGGACGGGGGTGGCTACACCTTC
CASSPDGGGYTF
>-|TRBV19|-|14|TRBJ1-1
TGTGCCAGTACTATCGTTCCCGGGGGGACTGAAGCTTTCTTT
CASTIVPGGTEAFF
>few|TRBV29-1|TRBD1|14|TRBJ1-1
TGCAGCGTTGAAAGGGGAACAGGGGGCAGGGAAGCTTTCTTT
CSVERGTGGREAFF
>-|TRBV6-5|-|14|TRBJ1-2
TGTGCCAGCAGTGCTCCGGGGGTTATGACCGGCTACACCTTC
CASSAPGVMTGYTF
>-|TRBV5-8|-|16|TRBJ1-1
TGTGCCAGCAGCTCCGGACTTGGTTTAATGAACACTGAAGCTTTCTTT
CASSSGLGLMNTEAFF
>once|TRBV4-3|-|15|TRBJ1-1
TGCGCCAGCAGCCAAGGGAGGCCTCAGAACACTGAAGCTTTCTTT
CASSQGRPQNTEAFF
>-|TRBV29-1|-|16|TRBJ2-6
TGCAGCAAACCGAGACTGTGGATTTCTGGGGCCAACGTCCTGACTTTC
CSKPRLWISGANVLTF
>-|TRBV5-4|TRBD1|13|TRBJ2-7
TGTGCCAGCAGCTGGGACAGGGGAACCGAGCAGTACTTC
CASSWDRGTEQYF
>-|TRBV2|TRBD2|16|TRBJ2-5
TGTGCCAGCAGTGAATGGCCTAGCGGGGAGGGAGAGACCCAGTACTTC
CASSEWPSGEGETQYF
>-|TRBV2|TRBD1|15|TRBJ1-5
TGTGCCAGCAACCGGGACAGGGGGTTTGGACAGCCCCAGCATTTT
CASNRDRGFGQPQHF
>-|TRBV27|TRBD2|14|TRBJ2-3
TGTGCCACCTCGGGGGGGGCAAGCACAGATACGCAGTATTTT
CATSGGASTDTQYF
>-|TRBV5-8|-|15|TRBJ1-5
TGTGCCAGCAGCATCACCGGGGGAGGCAATCAGCCCCAGCATTTT
CASSITGGGNQPQHF
>-|TRBV29-1|TRBD1|10|TRBJ1-1
TGCAGCGTCGCGGACAGGGAGGGACGCTTT
CSVADREGRF
>-|TRBV4-2|-|16|TRBJ2-2
TGTGCCAGCAGCCAAGATTCAGGGGTCAGCACCGGGGAGCTGTTTTTT
CASSQDSGVSTGELFF
>-|TRBV4-3|-|15|TRBJ2-7
TGCGCCAGCAGCCACCTATTTCGCTCCCCCTACGAGCAGTACTTC
CASSHLFRSPYEQYF
>-|TRBV4-3|TRBD1|16|TRBJ1-4
TGCGCCAGCAGCCAAGGCCTCAGGGGGCCGGATGAAAAACTGTTTTTT
CASSQGLRGPDEKLFF
>-|TRBV7-8|-|14|TRBJ2-2
TGTGCCAGCAGCTCGCAGGGGTTCACCGGGGAGCTGTTTTTT
CASSSQGFTGELFF
>-|TRBV7-2|-|14|TRBJ2-1
TGTGCCAGCAGCTTAAACCCGGGTAACAATGAGCAGTTCTTC
CASSLNPGNNEQFF
>few|TRBV19|TRBD1|15|TRBJ2-7
TGTGCCAGTTCACCCCGGGACAGGTTTTTTAGCGAGCAGTACTTC
CASSPRDRFFSEQYF
>-|TRBV7-2|-|15|TRBJ1-4
TGTGCCAGCAGCCCAGACGGGAGTACTAATGAAAAACTGTTTTTT
CASSPDGSTNEKLFF
>few|TRBV2|-|11|TRBJ1-2
TGTGCCACCTCTCCGGGTTTTGGCTACACCTTC
CATSPGFGYTF
>-|TRBV5-4|-|13|TRBJ1-2
TGTGCCAGCAGGCCCCAGAATTACTATGGCTACACCTTC
CASRPQNYYGYTF
>-|TRBV27|TRBD1|17|TRBJ1-2
TGTGCCAGCAGTTTCTCAAGTTGGACAGGGCGGTCTTACGGCTACACCTTC
CASSFSSWTGRSYGYTF
>-|TRBV18|TRBD1|15|TRBJ2-7
TGTGCCAGCTCACCGACGGGACAGTCCCCCTACGAGCAGTACTTC
CASSPTGQSPYEQYF
>-|TRBV25-1|-|14|TRBJ2-5
TGTGCCAGCAGTGAATCGGGGTTAGGAGAGACCCAGTACTTC
CASSESGLGETQYF
>-|TRBV7-9|-|14|TRBJ2-1
TGTGCCAGCAGTTTCCTCTCCTCCTACAATGAGCAGTTCTTC
CASSFLSSYNEQFF